Presented here are 27 T cell receptor beta chains from one specimen sequenced in a study of blood T cell repertoires in COVID-19. Using immunoSEQ multiplex PCR, the repertoire was profiled, and TCRdb retains in-frame clones only, with some absent. Seen here are roughly 240,000 clones, roughly 86% observed once, and the top ten hold less than 4%. Sequencing was done on a sample of peripheral blood. These receptors originate from a young man with active or convalescent COVID-19.

The rearrangement uses TRBV7-6 and TRBJ1-3; 8 positions agree with TRBD1. Per the germline V gene, CDR1 is SGHVS and CDR2 is FNYEAQ. Trimming at V came to 5 bases and at J to 8 bases, leaving 11 bases not matched to a gene. The CDR3 contains 15 residues. The CDR3 reads CASSRLGQAEDTIYF. The CDR3 nucleotides are TGTGCCAGCAGCCGCCTGGGACAGGCAGAGGACACCATATATTTT.

The gene calls are TRBV7-9 and TRBJ1-1, with unresolved D. Trimming removed 0 bases at V and 0 bases at J, with 5 bases between. Germline V lookup: CDR1 SEHNR, CDR2 FQNEAQ (reference sequence). This CDR3 has 14 residues. CDR3 in DNA: TGTGCCAGCAGCTTAGCGGAGATGAACACTGAAGCTTTCTTT. This encodes CASSLAEMNTEAFF.

The V and J genes are TRBV6-5 and TRBJ2-3; maybe TRBD1 (6 bases). Trimming pared 2 bases from V and 2 bases from J, leaving 8 bases between. The V gene's germline CDR1 is MNHEY and CDR2 SVGAGI. CDR3 length equals 14 residues. This CDR3 is CASSYRQATDTQYF. CDR3 DNA: TGTGCCAGCAGTTACCGACAGGCCACAGATACGCAGTATTTT.

The rearrangement links TRBV7-9 to TRBJ2-2, with D perhaps TRBD2 (6 bases). From germline, CDR1 is SEHNR and CDR2 FQNEAQ (reference sequence). The CDR3 spans 15 residues. Trimming left V 5 bases short and J 0 bases short, with 10 bases between. CDR3 nucleotide sequence: TGTGCCAGCAGCCGGGGACTGGCGAACACCGGGGAGCTGTTTTTT. This sequence encodes CASSRGLANTGELFF.

The J gene is TRBJ2-3, the V gene TRBV7-2; unclear D gene. The CDR3 has 15 residues. V shed 5 bases and J shed 2 bases, with 14 bases lying between them. Per germline, CDR1 SGHTA and CDR2 FQGNSA. This CDR3 reads CASSPLNQNTDTQYF. In nucleotides, the CDR3 is TGTGCCAGCAGCCCTCTCAACCAGAACACAGATACGCAGTATTTT.

Only a few counts were recorded for this clone. This chain links TRBV9 with TRBJ1-4, with D uncertain. CDR1 and CDR2 (germline): SGDLS, YYNGEE. This CDR3 is 15 amino acids long. Trimming shortened V by 0 bases and J by 8 bases, and 14 bases separated the two germline ends. CDR3 region: CASSVGGLEREKLFF. In nucleotides, the CDR3 is TGTGCCAGCAGCGTAGGTGGACTAGAGAGAGAAAAACTGTTTTTT.

The chain carries TRBV25-1 and TRBJ2-2, with 7 bases lining up with TRBD1. With 5 bases clipped from V and 5 bases from J, the junction kept 5 bases outside the gene matches. The CDR3 is 14 amino acids. Germline CDR1 and CDR2: MGHDK and SYGVNS. The CDR3 sequence is CASSTHRGTGELFF. The CDR3 nucleotides read TGTGCCAGCAGTACTCACAGGGGAACCGGGGAGCTGTTTTTT. The full variable domain, in which reference TRBV25-1 and TRBJ2-2 provide the parts outside the CDR3, is EADIYQTPRYLVIGTGKKITLECSQTMGHDKMYWYQQDPGMELHLIHYSYGVNSTEKGDLSSESTVSRIRTEHFPLTLESARPSHTSQYLCASSTHRGTGELFFGEGSRLTVL.

This chain links TRBV29-1 with TRBJ2-1; 9 nucleotides agree with TRBD1. CDR3 size: 14 residues. Germline lookup yields CDR1 SQVTM and CDR2 ANQGSEA. J lost 7 bases, V lost 7 bases, and 11 bases had no gene match. Written as DNA, the CDR3 is TGCAGCGCCCACACGGGACAGGGTTTGAATGAGCAGTTCTTC. It translates to CSAHTGQGLNEQFF.

This clone has only one observation. This chain uses TRBV13 with TRBJ2-5; 9 nucleotides align to TRBD1. The trim removed 5 bases at V and 5 bases at J, leaving 6 bases unmatched. The germline gives CDR1 PRHDT, CDR2 FYEKMQ (reference sequence). The CDR3 is made up of 14 amino acids. The CDR3 coding sequence is TGTGCCAGCAGCAAGACAGGGGGTGACGAGACCCAGTACTTC. Translating it yields CASSKTGGDETQYF.

The rearrangement links TRBV7-8 to TRBJ2-4; D may be TRBD2 (5 bases). Per germline, CDR1 SGHVS and CDR2 FQNEAQ. V was shortened by 3 bases and J by 7 bases, with 22 bases between the two germline ends. The CDR3 spans 17 residues. CDR3 nucleotide sequence: TGTGCCAGCAGCTTGTCGAGGGCCCCCGAGGTTCGGAACATTCAGTACTTC. Residues: CASSLSRAPEVRNIQYF.

This clone was picked up a small number of times. The J gene is TRBJ1-2, the V gene TRBV5-4; 7 bases align to TRBD1. Germline V gene lookup returns CDR1 SGHNT and CDR2 YYREEE (reference sequence). The CDR3 sequence is 13 residues long. V lost 3 bases and J lost 6; bases outside the gene matches: 5. The CDR3 region has the DNA TGTGCCAGCAGCTCGGACAGGAGCAATGGCTACACCTTC. As protein: CASSSDRSNGYTF.

The chain employs TRBV6-2 or TRBV6-3 and TRBJ1-2; D perhaps matches TRBD1 (6 bases). The CDR3 has 12 amino acids. Germline V gene lookup returns CDR1 MNHEY and CDR2 SVGEGT. Trimming pared 0 bases from V and 9 bases from J, leaving 8 bases between. The CDR3 sequence is CASSYSQGSYTF. The CDR3, as DNA: TGTGCCAGCAGTTACTCACAGGGAAGCTACACCTTC.

The chain is built from TRBV27 and TRBJ2-3; 10 nucleotides align to TRBD2. The ends lost 5 bases at V and 4 bases at J; junction bases unmatched: 6. CDR1 MNHEY and CDR2 SMNVEV come from the germline V gene (reference sequence). The CDR3 totals 15 residues. CDR3 coding DNA: TGTGCCAGCAGTCCTAGCGGGAGAGCCCCAGATACGCAGTATTTT. It specifies CASSPSGRAPDTQYF.

In this sample, this clone turned up once. The chain is built from TRBV9 and TRBJ2-6; TRBD1 matches at 10 bases. This CDR3 has 16 residues. The ends lost 5 bases at V and 2 bases at J; junction bases unmatched: 4. From germline, CDR1 is SGDLS and CDR2 YYNGEE. The CDR3 reads CASRSGTGAGANVLTF. CDR3 in DNA: TGTGCCAGCAGGTCCGGGACAGGGGCTGGGGCCAACGTCCTGACTTTC.

This chain joins TRBV6-4 and TRBJ2-3; TRBD2 aligns across 11 bases. In germline, CDR1 is MRHNA, CDR2 SNTAGT. Unmatched junction bases numbered 3, after V lost 6 bases and J lost 4 bases. This CDR3 region has 14 residues. The CDR3 reads CASSLAGGADTQYF. CDR3 DNA: TGTGCCAGCAGCCTAGCGGGGGGAGCAGATACGCAGTATTTT.

This chain connects TRBV6-5 to TRBJ1-6; unclear D gene. Germline CDR1 is MNHEY and CDR2 is SVGAGI. V was pared by 8 bases and J by 11 bases, with 19 bases between. This CDR3 is built from 14 residues. The CDR3 sequence is CASGLKRSGTPLHF. Here the CDR3 DNA reads TGTGCCAGCGGGTTAAAGAGGTCCGGGACACCCCTCCACTTT.

This chain uses TRBV12-3 or TRBV12-4 with TRBJ1-2; possibly TRBD1 for D (6 bases). V gave up 7 bases and J gave up 6 bases, with 15 bases separating them. The CDR3 length is 13 residues. The CDR3 protein is CASTSQGFNGYTF. CDR3 DNA sequence: TGTGCCAGCACCTCCCAGGGGTTCAATGGCTACACCTTC.

The CDR3 coding sequence is TGTGCCAGTAGTCTCCAGGGGGGCGCGTACACTGAAGCTTTCTTT. Its translation is CASSLQGGAYTEAFF. This chain connects TRBV19 to TRBJ1-1, with 7 bases matching TRBD1. The CDR3 runs to 15 residues. The germline V gene has CDR1 LNHDA and CDR2 SQIVND (reference sequence). With 5 bases clipped from V and 3 bases from J, the junction kept 9 bases outside the gene matches.

V gene TRBV6-6 combines with J gene TRBJ1-5, with no clear D. Germline assignment: CDR1 MNHNY and CDR2 SVGAGI (reference sequence). This CDR3 comprises 15 residues. V was shortened by 0 bases and J by 5 bases, with 11 bases between the two germline ends. CDR3 residues: CASSYSGVFDQPQHF. The CDR3 nucleotides are TGTGCCAGCAGTTACTCCGGGGTTTTTGATCAGCCCCAGCATTTT.

This CDR3 is CASSKGGGTEAFF. CDR3 sequence (DNA): TGTGCCAGCAGCAAGGGCGGAGGCACTGAAGCTTTCTTT. The chain employs TRBV11-3 and TRBJ1-1; D unresolved. V shed 5 bases and J shed 4 bases, with 11 bases lying between them. The CDR3 consists of 13 residues. Germline V gene sequence: CDR1 SGHNT, CDR2 YENEEA.

A note on this clone: Other nucleotide sequences in the sample specify the same CDR3. This chain links TRBV12-3 or TRBV12-4 with TRBJ2-5; 7 nucleotides line up with TRBD1. The V and J ends lost 3 bases and 4 bases, in that order; junction bases with no gene match: 2. The CDR3 is made up of 13 amino acids. The CDR3 here is CASSFPGGETQYF. CDR3 nucleotide sequence: TGTGCCAGCAGTTTTCCAGGGGGAGAGACCCAGTACTTC.

The rearrangement uses TRBV24-1 and TRBJ1-1; a weak D match, TRBD1 (5 bases). Trimming removed 3 bases at V and 1 base at J, with 5 bases between. This CDR3 has 13 amino acids. Germline CDR1 reads KGHDR; CDR2 reads SFDVKD. The CDR3 region is CATSDQGNTEAFF. The CDR3 DNA reads TGTGCCACCAGTGATCAGGGGAACACTGAAGCTTTCTTT.

Here the CDR3 DNA reads TGTGCCAGCAGTTACTCGATTATTGGTTCTACCTACGAGCAGTACTTC. Its protein product is CASSYSIIGSTYEQYF. The chain links TRBV6-5 to TRBJ2-7; D is undetermined. The CDR3 consists of 16 residues. Trimming took 0 bases from V and 2 from J, leaving 14 bases between them. Germline V lookup: CDR1 MNHEY, CDR2 SVGAGI.

The sample holds one count of this clone. The J gene is TRBJ1-3, the V gene TRBV7-2; D is unclear. The V end lost 2 bases, the J end lost 2 bases, and 4 bases lay between the germline ends. The CDR3 runs 13 residues. CDR1 SGHTA and CDR2 FQGNSA come from the germline V gene. The CDR3 protein is CASSLTPGNTIYF. Written as DNA, the CDR3 is TGTGCCAGCAGCTTAACTCCTGGAAACACCATATATTTT.

The chain recombines TRBV27 with TRBJ2-1, with a weak D call TRBD1 (6 bases). Germline loops: CDR1 MNHEY, CDR2 SMNVEV (reference sequence). This CDR3 spans 16 amino acids. With 5 bases removed from V and 6 bases from J, the gap between germline ends came to 20 bases. The CDR3 sequence: CASSPVGAGEPNEQFF. The CDR3 DNA follows: TGTGCCAGCAGTCCAGTCGGTGCAGGGGAACCCAATGAGCAGTTCTTC.

This sequence joins TRBV5-1 and TRBJ2-3; weak D call: TRBD2 (7 bases). V lost 1 base, J lost 2 bases, and 14 bases lay in between. The CDR3 sequence is 16 residues long. Per the germline V gene, CDR1 is SGHRS and CDR2 is YFSETQ. CDR3 sequence reads: CASSLRAGATTDTQYF. The CDR3 DNA reads TGCGCCAGCAGCTTGAGGGCGGGGGCCACCACAGATACGCAGTATTTT.

The gene calls are TRBV23-1 and TRBJ2-7, with TRBD1 matching 8 bases. TRBV23-1 is given ORF status, its function remaining uncertain. This CDR3 has 16 residues. Unmatched junction bases numbered 10, after V lost 4 bases and J lost 2 bases. The CDR3, as DNA: TGCGCCAGCAGTCCACTAACAAAACAGGGGGCCTACGAGCAGTACTTC. It specifies CASSPLTKQGAYEQYF.